This T cell receptor (beta chain) appears in the sequencing data of a study of T cells in Graves' hyperthyroidism and ophthalmopathy (dated by TCRdb to the late 2010s). Looking at the study overall: Peripheral blood was collected at initial diagnosis, before any treatment. Prospective prediction of ophthalmopathy was tested in an independent validation cohort consisting of about 19 hyperthyroidism patients and over 15 patients who later progressed to ophthalmopathy. The study also compared thyroid tissue and blood T-cell repertoires from more than 5 Graves' hyperthyroidism patients. After sampling, hyperthyroidism patients received methimazole starting at 30 mg daily, and ophthalmopathy patients received high-dose intravenous methylprednisolone. The paper reports TCR Vbeta CDR3 sequencing of about 140 peripheral blood samples: approximately 41 ophthalmopathy, around 80 hyperthyroidism and approximately 17 progressor patients. A discovery cohort of about 96 patients, about 44 with Graves' ophthalmopathy and 57 with stable Graves' hyperthyroidism, was used to find distinguishing TCR V-J signatures. For training and testing, the roughly 93 patients in the discovery cohort were randomly divided in a 7:3 ratio.

Trimming removed 5 bases from V and 1 base from J; the gene matches leave 8 bases unexplained. Its CDR3 holds 15 amino acids, cysteine through phenylalanine. The DNA shown is the 45-base CDR3, in frame from base 1. The germline V gene gives CDR1 as SGHTA and CDR2 as FQGTGA. Ophthalmopathy patients had moderately to severely active disease, Clinical Activity Score of at least 3, NOSPECS grade of at least 4, and duration under 3 months. Patients with uncontrolled infections, other autoimmune diseases, pregnancy or lactation were excluded. Clinical symptoms, serum thyroxine and TRAb, thyroid ultrasound, and orbital computed tomography formed the basis for the diagnoses. PBMCs were separated from roughly 10 ml of fresh peripheral blood using Ficoll-Paque density gradient centrifugation. Total RNA was extracted with Trizol reagent, and quality was checked on an Agilent 2100 Bioanalyzer. Regarding this clonotype: Its target antigen remains unknown. No base quality information exists; no much larger clone differs at one position.

Amplification of TCR beta CDR3 regions was carried out from RNA transcripts. A first-round RT-PCR of the TCR CDR3 used the HTBI primer set with the Qiagen OneStep RT-PCR kit. A second multiplex PCR round built the libraries, followed by size selection and purification. Libraries were sequenced paired-end with 100 bp reads on an Illumina HiSeq2000. The study's own analysis went as follows. SOAPnuke was used to process the raw data, with reads discarded if the reads contained adapters or uncalled bases, had a mean Phred below 15, or lacked an exact constant-primer or identifier match. COPE v1.2.5 was used to merge the high-quality paired reads, and each unique nucleotide sequence was defined as a clonotype. Clonotypes were aligned to IMGT TRBV, TRBD and TRBJ reference segments using MiTCR v1.1. Analysis was restricted to V-J combinations with a frequency above 0.0001, which covered over 98% of repertoires. The TCS score was defined as F50 (clonal expansion) divided by E x V (chaos), with BLOSUM62-based TCRdist calculated between CDR3 peptides within each V-J. Welch's t-statistics and random forest reduced 500 to 550 V-J features to some 14, which were used in a naive Bayes classifier (R e1071). TCRdb reprocessed the public reads (quality trimming at Q25 with fastp, clone calling with MiXCR) and kept in-frame beta chains. Here each entry gathers all rows of one CDR3 protein and keeps the most common genes and DNA. V and J calls and clone size were set by TCRdb, not the authors. Present in this sample are hundreds of thousands of distinct CDR3 sequences, approximately 23% of which were seen just once. The top ten clones comprise about 60% of the sample.

The study at large found these results: No statistical method was used to set the sample size in advance, and investigators knew the group allocation. Most expanded thyroid clonotypes (frequency above 0.001) were also detected in blood, suggesting blood repertoires may reflect thyroid immune responses. In validation, the model predicted progression to ophthalmopathy with roughly 70% sensitivity and approximately 78% specificity, a median of around 6.6 months before onset. A model built on a 13 V-J signature distinguished ophthalmopathy from stable hyperthyroidism, reaching approximately 89% sensitivity and around 81% specificity in cross-validation and 80%/75% in testing.

The material sequenced was blood. The TCR originated in a man in his thirties or forties with Graves' ophthalmopathy. Rearrangement joined TRBV7-3 to TRBJ2-7, with 7 middle bases fitting TRBD1. The DNA reads TGTGCCAGCAGCCACACGCCGGGACAGTCCTACGAGCAGTACTTC. It is translated as CASSHTPGQSYEQYF.